The 10 T cell receptor beta chains below all came from one sample that was sequenced in a study of cytomegalovirus exposure and HLA in healthy donors. Vbeta (60) and Jbeta (13) primers were used in the PCR. Here immunoSEQ multiplex PCR was the method, and the copy in TCRdb shows in-frame clones only, minus some. The sample has more than 150,000 clones, about 86% seen once. Specimen: PBMCs. The source of these receptors is a woman aged 18 to 35 in good health and CMV-seropositive.

This clone has more than one count but fewer than ten. CDR3 sequence: CAWGTHHQGTDTQYF. DNA of the CDR3: TGTGCCTGGGGGACTCACCATCAGGGCACAGATACGCAGTATTTT. J is TRBJ2-3 and V is TRBV30; a possible D gene is TRBD2 (6 bases). Trimming stripped 5 bases from V and 1 base from J, with 16 bases between. The CDR3 runs 15 residues. Germline CDR1 is GTSNPN and CDR2 is SVGIG (reference sequence).

The CDR3 DNA follows: TGTGCCTGGAGTCTGTACGGGCCAGGGGATACGCAGTATTTT. Protein sequence: CAWSLYGPGDTQYF. J is TRBJ2-3 and V is TRBV30; D is possibly TRBD1 (5 bases). CDR1 and CDR2 (germline): GTSNPN, SVGIG (reference sequence). The CDR3 loop spans 14 amino acids. The ends were cut back, 2 bases at V and 6 bases at J, with 15 bases in the middle. The whole variable domain, remainder taken from reference TRBV30 and TRBJ2-3, is SQTIHQWPATLVQPVGSPLSLECTVEGTSNPNLYWYRQAAGRGLQLLFYSVGIGQISSEVPQNLSASRPQDRQFILSSKKLLLSDSGFYLCAWSLYGPGDTQYFGPGTRLTVL.

This clone was detected a few times. The chain joins TRBV2 to TRBJ2-5; TRBD1 might be the D (6 bases). Germline loops: CDR1 SNHLY, CDR2 FYNNEI. This CDR3 has 12 amino acids. Trimming left V 8 bases short and J 4 bases short, with 11 bases between. CDR3 in amino acids: CASLEGGETQYF. CDR3 DNA: TGTGCCAGCCTAGAAGGGGGAGAGACCCAGTACTTC.

The chain uses TRBV11-3 and TRBJ2-4, with 7 positions matching TRBD1. This CDR3 spans 15 amino acids. After removal of 5 bases from V and 8 bases from J, the junction contained 12 bases not matched to a gene. Germline V CDR1 and CDR2: SGHNT, YENEEA. CDR3: CASSRGQVDQDIQYF. CDR3 DNA: TGTGCCAGCAGCCGCGGACAGGTGGATCAAGACATTCAGTACTTC.

In this sample, this clone turned up a few times. This rearrangement joins TRBV28 to TRBJ1-5; possible D gene TRBD1, 5 bases. Germline V gene data show CDR1 as MDHEN and CDR2 as SYDVKM. The CDR3 sequence is 16 residues long. V lost 5 bases to trimming and J lost 0 bases, with 14 bases between them. The CDR3 loop reads CASSLFRQPSNQPQHF. CDR3 sequence (DNA): TGTGCCAGCAGTCTCTTCCGACAGCCTAGCAATCAGCCCCAGCATTTT.

J is TRBJ1-1 and V is TRBV6-5, with a tentative D call TRBD1 (5 bases). The CDR3 is made up of 14 amino acids. Trimming took off 11 bases at V and 4 bases at J, with 20 bases between the two ends. The germline V gene encodes CDR1 MNHEY and CDR2 SVGAGI. The DNA for the CDR3 is TGTGCCGCCCTAAACACCTTAAGGGGCACTGAAGCTTTCTTT. Its translation: CAALNTLRGTEAFF.

This clone was picked up one time. The chain combines TRBV7-9 with TRBJ1-4, with a possible D match to TRBD1 (5 bases). V shed 1 base and J shed 8 bases, with 17 bases lying between them. Germline V gene data show CDR1 as SEHNR and CDR2 as FQNEAQ (reference sequence). The CDR3 length is 16 residues. DNA of the CDR3: TGTGCCAGCAGCTTAGGTTCTCCATACGGGGGAGAAAAACTGTTTTTT. The encoded protein is CASSLGSPYGGEKLFF.

The CDR3 DNA reads TGTGCCAGCAGCCGGGGACAGCAGAACACTGAAGCTTTCTTT. Its protein product is CASSRGQQNTEAFF. V usage is TRBV5-6 and J usage is TRBJ1-1, with 7 nucleotides matching TRBD1. J gave up 1 base and V 4 bases, and 4 bases lay outside the gene matches. The CDR3 runs 14 residues. Germline assignment: CDR1 SGHDT and CDR2 YYEEEE.

The chain combines TRBV9 with TRBJ2-2; perhaps TRBD2 as D (5 bases). Trimming removed 3 bases from V and 2 bases from J, with 11 bases in between. Germline assignment: CDR1 SGDLS and CDR2 YYNGEE. The CDR3 spans 15 residues. As DNA, the CDR3 is TGTGCCAGCAGCGAAGAGGGTTTCAACACCGGGGAGCTGTTTTTT. It translates to CASSEEGFNTGELFF.

The chain joins TRBV29-1 to TRBJ1-3; no definite D call. CDR1 SQVTM and CDR2 ANQGSEA come from the germline V gene. V was shortened by 3 bases and J by 4 bases, with 10 bases between the two germline ends. The CDR3 is 13 residues long. The CDR3 protein is CSVEARVGNTIYF. DNA of the CDR3: TGCAGCGTTGAGGCTCGGGTCGGAAACACCATATATTTT. Based on the CDR3 plus reference TRBV29-1 and TRBJ1-3, the full variable domain is SAVISQKPSRDICQRGTSLTIQCQVDSQVTMMFWYRQQPGQSLTLIATANQGSEATYESGFVIDKFPISRPNLTFSTLTVSNMSPEDSSIYLCSVEARVGNTIYFGEGSWLTVV.